The 9 T cell receptor beta chains given below trace back to one sample, sequenced in a study of Graves' ophthalmopathy and Graves' hyperthyroidism. Beta-chain TCR CDR3 regions were amplified from RNA transcripts. First-round RT-PCR relied on HTBI primers, and a second-round multiplex PCR came next. A single record per CDR3 protein comes from TCRdb applying MiXCR to the multiplex PCR reads. The data hold 400,000 to 450,000 distinct CDR3 sequences, with around 20% observed a single time. Sequenced: peripheral blood. These receptors all come from a woman aged 18-29 years with stable Graves' hyperthyroidism.

This clonotype was detected many times. The chain is built from TRBV18 and TRBJ1-1, with D perhaps matching TRBD1 (6 bases). Trimming removed 0 bases from V and 1 base from J, with 9 bases in between. This CDR3 is built from 15 residues. Per the germline V gene, CDR1 is KGHSH and CDR2 is LQKENI. The DNA for the CDR3 is TGTGCCAGCTCACCACCTACAGGGACGAACACTGAAGCTTTCTTT. Translated, it gives CASSPPTGTNTEAFF.

The rearrangement uses TRBV6-1 and TRBJ2-7; 13 bases fit TRBD2. The CDR3 totals 15 residues. The V segment lost 8 bases and the J segment 2 bases; nucleotides outside the gene matches: 6. Germline values: CDR1 MNHNS, CDR2 SASEGT. The CDR3 coding sequence is TGTGCCAGCGTCGGACTAGCGGGAGTGACCTACGAGCAGTACTTC. This codes for CASVGLAGVTYEQYF.

The V call is TRBV6-1, the J call TRBJ2-5; D perhaps matches TRBD2 (5 bases). Germline V gives CDR1 MNHNS, CDR2 SASEGT. The germline V and J ends were trimmed by 9 bases and 1 base, with 12 bases remaining between them. This CDR3 comprises 13 residues. CDR3 sequence (DNA): TGTGCCAGTTTGCTAGCAATCCAAGAGACCCAGTACTTC. Protein product: CASLLAIQETQYF.

This clonotype was detected ten times or more. The genes are TRBV12-3 or TRBV12-4 and TRBJ2-3; the D gene is possibly TRBD2 (6 bases). With 5 bases removed from V and 2 bases from J, the gap between germline ends came to 14 bases. This CDR3 has 15 residues. The CDR3 loop reads CASSKGGTVTDTQYF. The CDR3 DNA sequence: TGTGCCAGCAGTAAGGGCGGGACCGTCACAGATACGCAGTATTTT.

This clonotype was seen ten or more times. The CDR3, as DNA: TGCAGTGCTAGAGACCCGGGACAGGACTACGAGCAGTACTTC. It codes for CSARDPGQDYEQYF. This rearrangement joins TRBV20-1 to TRBJ2-7; TRBD1 matches 8 bases. The V segment lost 0 bases and the J segment 3 bases; nucleotides outside the gene matches: 4. Germline CDR1 DFQATT, CDR2 SNEGSKA (reference sequence). The CDR3 contains 14 residues.

The V and J genes are TRBV7-2 and TRBJ2-5; 11 nucleotides match TRBD2. Germline assignment: CDR1 SGHTA and CDR2 FQGNSA. The V gene end was trimmed by 0 bases and the J gene end by 1 base; junction bases not matched to a gene: 4. The CDR3 length is 17 residues. The CDR3 reads CASSLAVAGGPQETQYF. DNA of the CDR3: TGTGCCAGCAGCTTAGCTGTAGCGGGAGGGCCCCAAGAGACCCAGTACTTC.

In this sample, this clonotype turned up many times. This sequence joins TRBV2 and TRBJ2-7, with D possibly being TRBD1 (6 bases). This CDR3 is 14 amino acids long. The V end was cut by 2 bases, the J end by 0 bases, with 8 bases between. CDR1 is SNHLY, CDR2 FYNNEI, per germline. The CDR3 region has the DNA TGTGCCAGCAGTGAACAGGGGTACTCCTACGAGCAGTACTTC. Encoded protein: CASSEQGYSYEQYF.

This clonotype was seen ten or more times. The rearrangement uses TRBV28 and TRBJ2-5, with D unresolved. From germline, CDR1 is MDHEN and CDR2 SYDVKM. V lost 0 bases and J 3 bases, leaving 5 bases between the germline ends. The CDR3 is 13 amino acids. CDR3 sequence (DNA): TGTGCCAGCAGTTTATGGGGGAAAGAGACCCAGTACTTC. It yields the protein CASSLWGKETQYF.

This clonotype was recorded at least ten times. The V call is TRBV27, the J call TRBJ1-6; D perhaps matches TRBD1 (5 bases). CDR1 is MNHEY, CDR2 SMNVEV, per germline (reference sequence). The CDR3 extends over 16 amino acids. Trimming shortened V by 6 bases and J by 9 bases, and 21 bases separated the two germline ends. The CDR3 sequence is CASSVRHGTRTSPLHF. The CDR3 nucleotides are TGTGCCAGCAGCGTCCGCCACGGGACTCGGACTTCACCCCTCCACTTT.